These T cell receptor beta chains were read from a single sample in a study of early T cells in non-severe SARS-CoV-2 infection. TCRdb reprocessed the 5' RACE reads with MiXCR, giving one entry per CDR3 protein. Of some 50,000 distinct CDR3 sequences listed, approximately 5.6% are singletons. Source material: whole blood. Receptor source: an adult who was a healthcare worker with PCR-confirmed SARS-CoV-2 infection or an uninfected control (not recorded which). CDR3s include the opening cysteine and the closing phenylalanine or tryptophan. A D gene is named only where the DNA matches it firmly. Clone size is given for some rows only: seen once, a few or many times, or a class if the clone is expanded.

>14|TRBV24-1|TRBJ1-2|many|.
CATSEGGSNYGYTF
TGTGCCACCAGTGAAGGGGGATCTAACTATGGCTACACCTTC
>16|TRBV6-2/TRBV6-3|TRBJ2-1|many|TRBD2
CASSYGRLAGYNEQFF
TGTGCCAGCAGTTACGGCCGACTAGCGGGCTACAATGAGCAGTTCTTC
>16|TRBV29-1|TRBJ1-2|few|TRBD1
CSVEKGGTARNYGYTF
TGCAGCGTTGAAAAGGGGGGGACAGCCAGGAACTATGGCTACACCTTC
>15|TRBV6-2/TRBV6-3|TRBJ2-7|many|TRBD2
CASSYSGLTSYEQYF
TGTGCCAGCAGTTACTCGGGACTAACCAGCTACGAGCAGTACTTC
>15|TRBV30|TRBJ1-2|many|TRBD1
CAWSPAGQGNYGYTF
TGTGCCTGGAGCCCAGCGGGACAGGGGAACTATGGCTACACCTTC
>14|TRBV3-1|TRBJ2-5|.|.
CASSQRGRRGTQYF
TGTGCCAGCAGCCAGAGGGGACGAAGGGGGACCCAGTACTTC
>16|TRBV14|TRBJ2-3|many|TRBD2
CASSHRSWGGAYTQYF
TGTGCCAGCAGCCATCGATCATGGGGGGGTGCCTATACGCAGTATTTT
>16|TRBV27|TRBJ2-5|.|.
CASSSWPTGGEETQYF
TGTGCCAGCAGTTCATGGCCCACAGGGGGGGAAGAGACCCAGTACTTC
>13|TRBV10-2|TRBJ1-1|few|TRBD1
CASSESARGLAFF
TGCGCCAGCAGTGAGTCGGCCAGGGGGCTTGCTTTCTTT
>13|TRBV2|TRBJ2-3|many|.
CASSAWGPDTQYF
TGTGCCAGCAGTGCTTGGGGGCCAGATACGCAGTATTTT
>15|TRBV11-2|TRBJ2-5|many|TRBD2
CASSLRAAGGETQYF
TGTGCCAGCAGCTTACGGGCGGCGGGAGGAGAGACCCAGTACTTC
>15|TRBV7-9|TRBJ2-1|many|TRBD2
CASSYLAGGWNEQFF
TGTGCCAGCAGCTACCTAGCGGGAGGGTGGAATGAGCAGTTCTTC
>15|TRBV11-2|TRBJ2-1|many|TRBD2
CASSLDKLAVNEQFF
TGTGCCAGCAGCTTAGATAAGCTAGCGGTGAATGAGCAGTTCTTC
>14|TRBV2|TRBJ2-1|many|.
CASSDGSGDDEQFF
TGTGCCAGCAGTGACGGTAGCGGCGACGATGAGCAGTTCTTC
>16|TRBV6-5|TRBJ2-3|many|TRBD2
CASSLLRAGITDTQYF
TGTGCCAGCAGCCTTTTAAGAGCGGGGATCACAGATACGCAGTATTTT
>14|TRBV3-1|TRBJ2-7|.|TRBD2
CASSHGLATYEQYF
TGTGCCAGCAGCCATGGACTAGCTACCTACGAGCAGTACTTC
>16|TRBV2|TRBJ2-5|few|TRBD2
CASIRLGLAAPGTQYF
TGTGCCAGCATAAGGCTAGGACTAGCGGCCCCAGGGACCCAGTACTTC
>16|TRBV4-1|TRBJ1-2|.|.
CASSLSRVLTSDGYTF
TGCGCCAGCAGCCTAAGCAGGGTTCTTACTTCGGATGGCTACACCTTC
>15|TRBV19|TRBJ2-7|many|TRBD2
CASSTASGRAYEQYF
TGTGCCAGTAGTACCGCTAGCGGGAGGGCCTACGAGCAGTACTTC
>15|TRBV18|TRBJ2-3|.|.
CASSRRQDGTDTQYF
TGTGCCAGCTCCAGACGACAGGATGGCACAGATACGCAGTATTTT
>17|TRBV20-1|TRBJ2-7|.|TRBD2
CSAQAGTSGPHEQEQYF
TGCAGTGCCCAAGCCGGGACTAGCGGGCCCCACGAACAGGAGCAGTACTTC
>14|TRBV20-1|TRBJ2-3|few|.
CSARDLARTDTQYF
TGCAGTGCTAGAGATCTGGCGCGCACAGATACGCAGTATTTT
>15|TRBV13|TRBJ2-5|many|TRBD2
CASSLRGGREETQYF
TGTGCCAGCAGCCTGCGGGGGGGCCGAGAGGAGACCCAGTACTTC
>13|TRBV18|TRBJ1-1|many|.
CASSADFNTEAFF
TGTGCCAGCTCTGCAGACTTCAACACTGAAGCTTTCTTT
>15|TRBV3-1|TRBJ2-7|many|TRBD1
CASSQPDRDGYEQYF
TGTGCCAGCAGCCAACCAGACAGGGATGGGTACGAGCAGTACTTC
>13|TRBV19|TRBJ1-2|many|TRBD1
CASTPGTGRGYTF
TGTGCCAGTACCCCGGGGACAGGACGAGGCTACACCTTC